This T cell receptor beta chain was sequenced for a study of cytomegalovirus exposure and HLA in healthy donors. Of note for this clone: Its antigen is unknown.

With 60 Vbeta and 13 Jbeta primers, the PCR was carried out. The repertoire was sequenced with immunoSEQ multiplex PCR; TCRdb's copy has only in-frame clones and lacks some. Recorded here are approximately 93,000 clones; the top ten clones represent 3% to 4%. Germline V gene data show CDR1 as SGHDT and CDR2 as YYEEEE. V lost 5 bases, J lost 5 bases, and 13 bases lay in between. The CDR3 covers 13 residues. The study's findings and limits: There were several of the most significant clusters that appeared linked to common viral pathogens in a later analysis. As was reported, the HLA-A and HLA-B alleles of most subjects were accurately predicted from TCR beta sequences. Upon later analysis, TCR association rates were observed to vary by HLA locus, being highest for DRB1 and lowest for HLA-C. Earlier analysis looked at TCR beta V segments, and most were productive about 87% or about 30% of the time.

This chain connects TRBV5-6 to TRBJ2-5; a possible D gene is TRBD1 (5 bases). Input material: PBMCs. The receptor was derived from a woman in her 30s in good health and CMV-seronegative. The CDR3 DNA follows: TGTGCCAGCAGTCCGCAGGGTCGGGAGACCCAGTACTTC. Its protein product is CASSPQGRETQYF.